Listed below are T cell receptor beta chains from one sample, sequenced in a study of OX40 agonist ivuxolimab in advanced cancers. TCRdb's table, derived via immunoSEQ multiplex PCR, lists solely in-frame clones and lacks some. The sample has 90,000 to 150,000 clones, 75% to 90% seen once. The sample here was CD4+ or CD8+ T cells sorted from blood, taken in a trial of the OX40 agonist ivuxolimab. All receptors derive from an adult with an advanced solid tumor such as melanoma, head and neck, liver or kidney cancer. Each CDR3 is given with its conserved first and last residue. The D gene is left open where the match is weak. Clone size, where shown, is once, few, many, or a class for clones that have expanded.

V gene,D gene,J gene,clone size,CDR3 DNA,CDR3 protein
TRBV5-1,NA,TRBJ2-7,NA,TGCGCCAGCAGCTACGGCGGACAGCCCCCCACTCACGAGCAGTACTTC,CASSYGGQPPTHEQYF
TRBV7-9,NA,TRBJ2-4,NA,TGTGCCAGCAGCTTAGGTCGGGTCGGTAACATTCAGTACTTC,CASSLGRVGNIQYF
TRBV28,NA,TRBJ1-2,NA,TGTGCCAGCAGTTTTCCCTCAGGGGAAAAAAACTATGGCTACACCTTC,CASSFPSGEKNYGYTF
TRBV5-4,TRBD1,TRBJ2-7,NA,TGTGCCAGCAGCCGGACAGGGGTTACCTACGAGCAGTACTTC,CASSRTGVTYEQYF
TRBV19,TRBD1,TRBJ2-2,NA,TGTGCCAGTAGTACTCCGGGACAGGCGAACACCGGGGAGCTGTTTTTT,CASSTPGQANTGELFF
TRBV14,NA,TRBJ1-6,NA,TGTGCCAGCAGCCAATTCGGGGCAGGGAATTCACCCCTCCACTTT,CASSQFGAGNSPLHF
TRBV2,NA,TRBJ1-2,NA,TGTGCCCAACAAAAAGAGGCTTCTAACTATGGCTACACCTTC,CAQQKEASNYGYTF
TRBV4-3,NA,TRBJ2-5,NA,TGCGCCAGCAGCCAAGCACTCCAAGAGACCCAGTACTTC,CASSQALQETQYF
TRBV5-1,TRBD2,TRBJ2-1,NA,TGCGCCAGCAGCTCCGGGACTAGGAGAGGCAATGAGCAGTTCTTC,CASSSGTRRGNEQFF
TRBV10-1,TRBD1,TRBJ1-2,NA,TGCGCCGGACAGGATTTCTATGGCTACACCTTC,CAGQDFYGYTF
TRBV19,TRBD2,TRBJ2-1,NA,TGTGCCAGTAGTATAGCGCGGGGGGGTTACAATGAGCAGTTCTTC,CASSIARGGYNEQFF
TRBV11-2,NA,TRBJ2-7,NA,TGTGCCTCAGGGACGGGGGCCCCCTACGAGCAGTACTTC,CASGTGAPYEQYF
TRBV4-2,NA,TRBJ2-1,NA,TGTGCCAGCAGCCAAGGAAGCGACAATGAGCAGTTCTTC,CASSQGSDNEQFF
TRBV7-3,TRBD2,TRBJ2-2,NA,TGTGCCAGCAGCTTATGGGGACTAGCGGGGGTAAACACCGGGGAGCTGTTTTTT,CASSLWGLAGVNTGELFF
TRBV4-3,NA,TRBJ2-6,NA,TGCGCCAGCAGCCAAGTGTCCAGGGGGGAAGCTGGGGCCAACGTCCTGACTTTC,CASSQVSRGEAGANVLTF
TRBV11-2,TRBD1,TRBJ1-1,NA,TGTGCCAGCAGCTTTGGGCTGGACAGGGGGCTAATGTTT,CASSFGLDRGLMF
TRBV2,TRBD1,TRBJ1-6,NA,TGTGCCAGCAGTAGTGACAGGGTGAACTGGTCACCCCTCCACTTT,CASSSDRVNWSPLHF
TRBV5-1,NA,TRBJ2-5,NA,TGCGCCAGCAGCCCGGGGGGCCCTCTAGAGACCCAGTACTTC,CASSPGGPLETQYF
TRBV7-6,NA,TRBJ1-5,NA,TGTGCCAGCAGCTTAGCTTTGGGTCAGCCCCAGCATTTT,CASSLALGQPQHF
TRBV18,TRBD1,TRBJ2-7,NA,TGTGCCAGCTCAGTCGACAGGGGGGCCTTTTACGAGCAGTACTTC,CASSVDRGAFYEQYF
TRBV5-1,NA,TRBJ2-2,NA,TGCGCCAGCAGCGCCGGACAGTCCACCGGGGAGCTGTTTTTT,CASSAGQSTGELFF
TRBV7-2,NA,TRBJ2-1,NA,TGTGCCAGCAGCTTAGCAATAGCTAGCAATGAGCAGTTCTTC,CASSLAIASNEQFF
TRBV19,NA,TRBJ1-3,NA,TGTGCCAGCCGACGCCAGGGCTCTGGAAACACCATATATTTT,CASRRQGSGNTIYF
TRBV19,NA,TRBJ1-5,once,TGTGCCAGTAGTCGTGGGGGACTTAGCAATCAGCCCCAGCATTTT,CASSRGGLSNQPQHF
TRBV30,NA,TRBJ1-5,few,TGTGCCTGGCAGATACTCAATCAGCCCCAGCATTTT,CAWQILNQPQHF
TRBV10-2,NA,TRBJ2-3,NA,TGCGCCGCACGACAGGAGAGCACAGATACGCAGTATTTT,CAARQESTDTQYF
TRBV7-8,NA,TRBJ2-1,NA,TGTGCCAGCAGCATAAAGGGCACCCGGCTATACAATGAGCAGTTCTTC,CASSIKGTRLYNEQFF